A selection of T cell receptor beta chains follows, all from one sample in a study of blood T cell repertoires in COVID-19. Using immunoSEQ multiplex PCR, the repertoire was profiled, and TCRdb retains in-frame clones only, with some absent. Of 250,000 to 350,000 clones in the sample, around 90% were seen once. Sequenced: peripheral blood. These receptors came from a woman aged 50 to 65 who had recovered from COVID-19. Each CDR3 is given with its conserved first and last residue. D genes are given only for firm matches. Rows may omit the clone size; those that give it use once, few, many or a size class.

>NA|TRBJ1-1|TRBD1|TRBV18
TGTGCCAGCTCACCACGAATGACAGGGGACACTGAAGCTTTCTTT
CASSPRMTGDTEAFF
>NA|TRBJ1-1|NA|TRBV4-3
TGCGCCAGCAGCCAAGAAGTAGCGATGAACACTGAAGCTTTCTTT
CASSQEVAMNTEAFF
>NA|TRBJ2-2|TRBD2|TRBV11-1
TGTGCCAGCAGTCCCCTGACTAGCGGGGGGACCGGGGAGCTGTTTTTT
CASSPLTSGGTGELFF
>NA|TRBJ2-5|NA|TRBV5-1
TGCGCCAGCAGCTACGGACAGCCCCAAGAGACCCAGTACTTC
CASSYGQPQETQYF
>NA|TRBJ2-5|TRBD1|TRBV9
TGTGCCAGCAGCCTCCAGGGGGCTCGGGAGACCCAGTACTTC
CASSLQGARETQYF
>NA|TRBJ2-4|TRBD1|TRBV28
TGTGCCAGCAGTGGTCCGGGACAGGGGGTGTCGAACATTCAGTACTTC
CASSGPGQGVSNIQYF
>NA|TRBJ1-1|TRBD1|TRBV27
TGTGCCAGCAGTTTACGGACAGGGAGCACTGAAGCTTTCTTT
CASSLRTGSTEAFF
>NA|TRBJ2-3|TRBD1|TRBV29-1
TGCAGCGGCAGGGACAGGGGTGACACAGATACGCAGTATTTT
CSGRDRGDTDTQYF
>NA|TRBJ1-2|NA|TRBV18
TGTGCCAGCTCACCACCGTGGCCAGGGGAGAACTATGGCTACACCTTC
CASSPPWPGENYGYTF
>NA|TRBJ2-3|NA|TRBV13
TGTGCCAGCAGCTCCGAAGCCATATCGGGAGCAGATACGCAGTATTTT
CASSSEAISGADTQYF
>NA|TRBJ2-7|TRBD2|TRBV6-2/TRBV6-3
TGTGCCAGCAGTTACTCGAACCGGCGGGAGTCCGAGCAGTACTTC
CASSYSNRRESEQYF
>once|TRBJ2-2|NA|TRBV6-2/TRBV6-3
TGTGCCAGCAGTTACTCGAAACGGGCGAACACCGGGGAGCTGTTTTTT
CASSYSKRANTGELFF
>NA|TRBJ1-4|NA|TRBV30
TGTGCCTGGCAGGGGATAGGTAATGAAAAACTGTTTTTT
CAWQGIGNEKLFF
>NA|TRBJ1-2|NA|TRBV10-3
TGTGCCATCAGTGAAAGGCAGGGCGTGGATGGCTACACCTTC
CAISERQGVDGYTF
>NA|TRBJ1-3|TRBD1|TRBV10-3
TGTGCCATCAGTGGGGACAGGGTCTCTGGAAACACCATATATTTT
CAISGDRVSGNTIYF
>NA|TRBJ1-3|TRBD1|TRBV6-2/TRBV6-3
TGTGCCAGCAGTTACTCCGGGGTTCGACAGGGCAACACCATATATTTT
CASSYSGVRQGNTIYF
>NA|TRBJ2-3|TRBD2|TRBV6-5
TGTGCCTGCGGGGGGAGGTATAGCACAGATACGCAGTATTTT
CACGGRYSTDTQYF
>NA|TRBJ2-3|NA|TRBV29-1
TGCAGCGTTGGGTCAGCGGATACGCAGTATTTT
CSVGSADTQYF
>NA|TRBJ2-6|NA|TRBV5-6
TGTGCCAGCAGCTTGTATCCCTCTGGGGCCAACGTCCTGACTTTC
CASSLYPSGANVLTF
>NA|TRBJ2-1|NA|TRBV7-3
TGTGCCAGCAGCTTAAGCGGGGCGATATACAATGAGCAGTTCTTC
CASSLSGAIYNEQFF
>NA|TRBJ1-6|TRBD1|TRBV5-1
TGCGCCACCCGACAGGGTACCTATAATTCACCCCTCCACTTT
CATRQGTYNSPLHF
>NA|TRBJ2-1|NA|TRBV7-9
TGTGCCAGCAGCTTAGACATGGAGAATGAGCAGTTCTTC
CASSLDMENEQFF
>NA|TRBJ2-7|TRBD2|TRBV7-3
TGTGCCAGCAGCCTAGCTAGCGGGGGAATCTACGAGCAGTACTTC
CASSLASGGIYEQYF
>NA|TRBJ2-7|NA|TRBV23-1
TGCGCCAGCCCTCACCGGGATTACGAGCAGTACTTC
CASPHRDYEQYF
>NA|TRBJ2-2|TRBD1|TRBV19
TGTGCCAGTAGAAACAGGGGGAGGTCCGGGGAGCTGTTTTTT
CASRNRGRSGELFF
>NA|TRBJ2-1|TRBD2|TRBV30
TGTGCCTGGAGTCGTTTGCGGGAGCGCGCCTACAATGAGCAGTTCTTC
CAWSRLRERAYNEQFF
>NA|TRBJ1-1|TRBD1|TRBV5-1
TGCGCCAGCAGCAGAAAACGGACAGGGACTAACACTGAAGCTTTCTTT
CASSRKRTGTNTEAFF
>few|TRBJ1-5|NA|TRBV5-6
TGTGCCAGCAGCTTCTCAGACAGAAATCAGCCCCAGCATTTT
CASSFSDRNQPQHF
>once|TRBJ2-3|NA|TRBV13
TGTGCCAGCTATTATCGCAGGGGTGTATTCGGAGATACGCAGTATTTT
CASYYRRGVFGDTQYF
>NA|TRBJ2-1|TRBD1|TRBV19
TGTGCCAGTAGTATAGATCTTCAGGGGGATGCGTCCTACAATGAGCAGTTCTTC
CASSIDLQGDASYNEQFF
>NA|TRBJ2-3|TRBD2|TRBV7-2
TGTGCCAGCAGCCTCGAACAACAGCGGGGGCGCACGGATACGCAGTATTTT
CASSLEQQRGRTDTQYF
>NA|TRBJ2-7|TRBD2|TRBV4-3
TGCGCCAGCAGCCCCCAGACTAGCGGGGGGTACGAGCAGTACTTC
CASSPQTSGGYEQYF
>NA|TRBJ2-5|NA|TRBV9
TGTGCCAGCAGCGTAGGAGGGGGGGGAGGAGAGACCCAGTACTTC
CASSVGGGGGETQYF
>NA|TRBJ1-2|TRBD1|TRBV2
TGTGCCAGCAGGCCCGGGACAGGGGCCTTAGCCTTC
CASRPGTGALAF
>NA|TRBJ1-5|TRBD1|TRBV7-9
TGTGCCAGCAGCTTAGCGAAGGGGGCTCTGAATCAGCCCCAGCATTTT
CASSLAKGALNQPQHF
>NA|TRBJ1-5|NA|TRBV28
TGTGCCGTGGGGGCAGGTGGAAATCAGCCCCAGCATTTT
CAVGAGGNQPQHF
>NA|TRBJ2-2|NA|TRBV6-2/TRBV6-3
TGTGCCAGCAGTTATTTCTTGCGACTCAACACCGGGGAGCTGTTTTTT
CASSYFLRLNTGELFF
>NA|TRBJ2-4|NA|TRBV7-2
TGTGCCAGCAGCATGGACAGCGTTTTAAACATTCAGTACTTC
CASSMDSVLNIQYF
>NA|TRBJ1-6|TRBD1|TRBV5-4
TGTGCCAGCAGCCTGGAGGACAGGGGTAGGTCACCCCTCCACTTT
CASSLEDRGRSPLHF
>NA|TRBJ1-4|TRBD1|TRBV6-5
TGTGCCAGCAGTTATAGGGACAGGGGATTTAATGAAAAACTGTTTTTT
CASSYRDRGFNEKLFF
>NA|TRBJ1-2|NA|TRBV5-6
TGTGCCAGCAGCTTGGACCGGCAGGCTTATGGCTACACCTTC
CASSLDRQAYGYTF
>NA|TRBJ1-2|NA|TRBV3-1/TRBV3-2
TGTGCCAGCAGCGAGACCTCGGCGGGGGGCTATGGCTACACCTTC
CASSETSAGGYGYTF
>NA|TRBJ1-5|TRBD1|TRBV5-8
TGTGCCAGCAGCTCGGGACAGGGGTACCTAGGCAATCAGCCCCAGCATTTT
CASSSGQGYLGNQPQHF
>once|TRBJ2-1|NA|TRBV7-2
TGTGCCAGCGGAAGACAGGTCGGGAATGAGCAGTTCTTC
CASGRQVGNEQFF
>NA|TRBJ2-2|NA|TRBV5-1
TGCGCCAGCAGCTTGGACCGGGGCACCGGGGAGCTGTTTTTT
CASSLDRGTGELFF